One T cell receptor beta chain is described in this entry. The CDR3 loop spans 13 amino acids. These data come from a study of blood T cell repertoires in COVID-19. Per the study methods: Amplified reference gene primers provided the basis for estimating nucleated cell counts. TCRdb's table, derived via immunoSEQ multiplex PCR, lists solely in-frame clones and lacks some. V, J and clone size are those of that table, while D and trimming were read from the DNA. Of fewer than 250,000 clones in the sample, roughly nine tenths are singletons; the top ten hold around 1.1%. The chain has TRBV21-1 and TRBJ1-4. TRBV21-1 is given as a pseudogene. Sequenced sample: peripheral blood. This TCR derives from a man aged 25 to 40 with acute or convalescent COVID-19. The CDR3 sequence: CASISRGGEKLFF. The CDR3 region has the DNA TGTGCCAGCATCTCGCGGGGGGGGGAAAAACTGTTTTTT.